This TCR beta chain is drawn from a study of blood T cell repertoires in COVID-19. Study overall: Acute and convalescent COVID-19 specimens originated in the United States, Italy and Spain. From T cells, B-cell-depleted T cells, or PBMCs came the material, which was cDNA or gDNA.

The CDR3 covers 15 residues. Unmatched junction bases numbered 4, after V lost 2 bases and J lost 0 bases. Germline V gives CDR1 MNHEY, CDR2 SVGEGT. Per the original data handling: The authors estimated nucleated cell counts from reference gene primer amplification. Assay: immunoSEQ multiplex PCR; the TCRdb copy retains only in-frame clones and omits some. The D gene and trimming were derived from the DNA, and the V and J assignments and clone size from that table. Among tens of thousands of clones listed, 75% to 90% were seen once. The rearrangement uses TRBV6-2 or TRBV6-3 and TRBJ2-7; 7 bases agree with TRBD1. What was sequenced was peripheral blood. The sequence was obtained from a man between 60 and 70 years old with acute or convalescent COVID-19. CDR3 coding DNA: TGTGCCAGCAGTTACAGCAGGGGGAGCTCCTACGAGCAGTACTTC. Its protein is CASSYSRGSSYEQYF.